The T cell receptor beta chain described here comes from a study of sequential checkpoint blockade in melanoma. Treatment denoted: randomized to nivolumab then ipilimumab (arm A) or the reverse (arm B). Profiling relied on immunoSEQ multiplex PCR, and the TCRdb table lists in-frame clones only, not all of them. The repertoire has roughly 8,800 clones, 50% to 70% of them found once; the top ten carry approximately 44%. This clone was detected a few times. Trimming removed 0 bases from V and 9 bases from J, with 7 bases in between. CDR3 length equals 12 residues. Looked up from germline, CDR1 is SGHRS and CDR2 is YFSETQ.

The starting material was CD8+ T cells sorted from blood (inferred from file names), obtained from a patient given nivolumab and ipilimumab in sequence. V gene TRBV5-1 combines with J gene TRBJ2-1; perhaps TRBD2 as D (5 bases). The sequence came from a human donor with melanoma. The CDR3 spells CASSLGAVEQFF. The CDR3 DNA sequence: TGCGCCAGCAGCTTGGGAGCGGTTGAGCAGTTCTTC.